This T cell receptor (beta chain) appears in the sequencing data of a study of T cells in Graves' hyperthyroidism and ophthalmopathy. RNA transcripts provided the source from which TCR beta CDR3 regions were amplified. First-round RT-PCR targeting the TCR CDR3 was performed with the HTBI primer set. TCRdb used MiXCR to reprocess the multiplex PCR reads, holding one entry per CDR3 protein. The table lists 500,000 to 600,000 distinct CDR3 sequences, 46% of them singletons, with approximately 7.5% in the top ten. The length of the CDR3 is 14 residues. V was pared by 5 bases and J by 4 bases, with 14 bases between. CDR1 is LNHDA and CDR2 is SQIVND in the germline V gene (reference sequence).

The sequence was obtained from a woman younger than 30 with Graves' hyperthyroidism. The genes are TRBV19 and TRBJ1-1; D not certain. Sequencing used peripheral blood or thyroid tissue (not recorded which). CDR3: CASSLVARGTEAFF. CDR3 in DNA: TGTGCCAGTAGTCTGGTGGCGCGGGGCACTGAAGCTTTCTTT. Complete variable domain (other parts from reference TRBV19 and TRBJ1-1): DGGITQSPKYLFRKEGQNVTLSCEQNLNHDAMYWYRQDPGQGLRLIYYSQIVNDFQKGDIAEGYSVSREKKESFPLTVTSAQKNPTAFYLCASSLVARGTEAFFGQGTRLTVV.